Detailed here is one T cell receptor beta chain. Its antigen is undetermined. This sample stems from a study of siplizumab effects on memory and regulatory T cells. Study-wide results and limits: There appeared to be greater diversity in naive T cells than in memory cells, and naive T cells seemed major contributors to the alloresponse. Proliferating clones, CD4+ or CD8+, lacked an assignable naive or memory phenotype in roughly 75-95% of cases.

Clones were sequenced by immunoSEQ multiplex PCR, and TCRdb holds only the in-frame ones, with some missing. The sample holds approximately 52,000 clones, about 97% seen once. CDR1 MNHEY and CDR2 SMNVEV come from the germline V gene (reference sequence). V lost 4 bases to trimming and J lost 0 bases, with 10 bases between them. This CDR3 contains 15 residues. This TCR derives from a human donor in good health. The chain has TRBV27 and TRBJ1-3; the D gene is possibly TRBD1 (5 bases). Sequencing input: naive CD4+ T cells sorted from blood. For the CDR3, the DNA is TGTGCCAGCAGTTCATCGGGGACCTCTGGAAACACCATATATTTT. Translating it yields CASSSSGTSGNTIYF.